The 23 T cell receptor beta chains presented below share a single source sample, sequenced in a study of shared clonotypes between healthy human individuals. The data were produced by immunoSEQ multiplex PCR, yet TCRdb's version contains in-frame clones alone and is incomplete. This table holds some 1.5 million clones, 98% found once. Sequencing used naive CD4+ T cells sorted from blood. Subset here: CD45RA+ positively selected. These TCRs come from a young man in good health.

CDR3 DNA: TGCGCCAGCAGCACTGGACTAGCGGGACTCGATACGCAGTATTTT. Translated, it gives CASSTGLAGLDTQYF. This rearrangement joins TRBV5-1 to TRBJ2-3; TRBD2 aligns across 12 bases. CDR3 length: 15 amino acids. CDR1 and CDR2 from the germline V gene are SGHRS and YFSETQ. Trimming removed 4 bases from V and 6 bases from J; junction bases left unmatched: 6.

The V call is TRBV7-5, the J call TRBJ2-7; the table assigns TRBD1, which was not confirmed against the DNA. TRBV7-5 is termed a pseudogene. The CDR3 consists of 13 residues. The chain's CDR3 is CASSRTGVGEQYF. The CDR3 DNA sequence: TGTGCCAGCAGTCGTACAGGGGTCGGGGAGCAGTACTTC.

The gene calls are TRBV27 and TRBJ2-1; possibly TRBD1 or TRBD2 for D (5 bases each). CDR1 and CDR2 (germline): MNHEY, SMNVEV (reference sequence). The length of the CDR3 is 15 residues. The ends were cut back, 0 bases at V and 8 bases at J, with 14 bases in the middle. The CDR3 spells CASSLSIRGRDEQFF. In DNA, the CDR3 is TGTGCCAGCAGTTTATCGATTCGGGGACGCGATGAGCAGTTCTTC.

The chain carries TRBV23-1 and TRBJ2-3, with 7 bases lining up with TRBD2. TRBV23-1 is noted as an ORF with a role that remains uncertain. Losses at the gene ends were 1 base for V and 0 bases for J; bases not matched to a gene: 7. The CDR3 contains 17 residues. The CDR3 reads CASSQYHLADSTDTQYF. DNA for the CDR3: TGCGCCAGCAGTCAATATCACCTAGCGGATAGCACAGATACGCAGTATTTT.

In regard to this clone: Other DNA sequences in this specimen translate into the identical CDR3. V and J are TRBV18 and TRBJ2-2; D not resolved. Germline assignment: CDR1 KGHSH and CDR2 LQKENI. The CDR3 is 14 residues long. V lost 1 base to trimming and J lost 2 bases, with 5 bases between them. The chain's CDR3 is CASSPLSNTGELFF. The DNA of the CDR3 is TGTGCCAGCTCACCACTAAGCAACACCGGGGAGCTGTTTTTT.

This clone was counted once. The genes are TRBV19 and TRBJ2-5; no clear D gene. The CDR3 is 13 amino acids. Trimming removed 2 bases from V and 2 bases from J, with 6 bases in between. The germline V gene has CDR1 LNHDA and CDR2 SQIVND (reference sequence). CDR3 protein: CASSISYQETQYF. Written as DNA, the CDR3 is TGTGCCAGTAGTATATCCTATCAAGAGACCCAGTACTTC.

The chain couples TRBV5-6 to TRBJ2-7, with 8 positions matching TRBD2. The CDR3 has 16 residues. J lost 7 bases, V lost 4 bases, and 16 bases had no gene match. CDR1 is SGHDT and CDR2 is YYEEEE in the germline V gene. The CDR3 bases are TGTGCCAGCAGCCCGATCGGGGCGGGAGGTACGGTAGAGCAGTACTTC. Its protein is CASSPIGAGGTVEQYF. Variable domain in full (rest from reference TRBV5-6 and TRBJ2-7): DAGVTQSPTHLIKTRGQQVTLRCSPKSGHDTVSWYQQALGQGPQFIFQYYEEEERQRGNFPDRFSGHQFPNYSSELNVNALLLGDSALYLCASSPIGAGGTVEQYFGPGTRLTVT.

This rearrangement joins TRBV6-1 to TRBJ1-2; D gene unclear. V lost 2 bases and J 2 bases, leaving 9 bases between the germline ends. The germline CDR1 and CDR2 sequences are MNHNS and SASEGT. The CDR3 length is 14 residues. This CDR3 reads CASSEFVKNYGYTF. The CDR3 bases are TGTGCCAGCAGTGAATTTGTAAAGAACTATGGCTACACCTTC.

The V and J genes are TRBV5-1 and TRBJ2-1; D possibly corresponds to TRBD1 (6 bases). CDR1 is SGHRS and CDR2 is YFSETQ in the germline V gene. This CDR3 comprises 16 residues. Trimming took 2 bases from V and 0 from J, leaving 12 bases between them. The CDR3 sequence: CASSLGTGNSYNEQFF. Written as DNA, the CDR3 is TGCGCCAGCAGCTTAGGCACAGGGAACTCCTACAATGAGCAGTTCTTC.

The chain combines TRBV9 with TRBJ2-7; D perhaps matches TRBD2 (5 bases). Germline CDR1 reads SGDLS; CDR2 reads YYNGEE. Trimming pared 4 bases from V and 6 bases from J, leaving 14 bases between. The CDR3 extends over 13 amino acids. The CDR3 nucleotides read TGTGCCAGCAGCCCCGGGGTCGGTCGCGAGCAGTACTTC. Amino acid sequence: CASSPGVGREQYF.

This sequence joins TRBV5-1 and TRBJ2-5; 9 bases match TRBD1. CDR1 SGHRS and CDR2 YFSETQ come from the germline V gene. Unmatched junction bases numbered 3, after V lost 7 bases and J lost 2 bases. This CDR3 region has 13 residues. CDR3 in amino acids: CASYGTGQETQYF. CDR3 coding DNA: TGCGCCAGCTATGGGACAGGGCAAGAGACCCAGTACTTC.

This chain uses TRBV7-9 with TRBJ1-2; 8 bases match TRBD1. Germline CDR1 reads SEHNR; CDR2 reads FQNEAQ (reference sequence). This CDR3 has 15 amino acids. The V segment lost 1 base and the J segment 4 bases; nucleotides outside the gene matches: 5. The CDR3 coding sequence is TGTGCCAGCAGCTTAGAGTTAGGACAGGGCTATGGCTACACCTTC. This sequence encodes CASSLELGQGYGYTF.

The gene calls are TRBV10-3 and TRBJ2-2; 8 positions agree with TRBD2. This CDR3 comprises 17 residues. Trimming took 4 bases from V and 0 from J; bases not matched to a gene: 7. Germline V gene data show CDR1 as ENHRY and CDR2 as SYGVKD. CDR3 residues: CAISALTSGSNTGELFF. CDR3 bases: TGTGCCATCAGTGCCCTTACTAGCGGTTCGAACACCGGGGAGCTGTTTTTT.

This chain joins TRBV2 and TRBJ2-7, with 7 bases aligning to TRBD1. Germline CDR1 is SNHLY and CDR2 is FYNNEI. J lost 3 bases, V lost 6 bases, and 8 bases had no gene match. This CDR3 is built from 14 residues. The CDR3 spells CASRVQGWLYEQYF. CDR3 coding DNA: TGTGCCAGCAGGGTACAGGGGTGGCTCTACGAGCAGTACTTC.

The DNA for the CDR3 is TGTGCCAGCTCACCGGTCCCCCCTTCCAGCGGGAGAATGGGGGAGTATTTT. It encodes CASSPVPPSSGRMGEYF. The rearrangement links TRBV18 to TRBJ2-3, with 8 bases that match TRBD2. The CDR3 spans 17 residues. The germline V gene encodes CDR1 KGHSH and CDR2 LQKENI. The V segment lost 3 bases and the J segment 13 bases; nucleotides outside the gene matches: 21.

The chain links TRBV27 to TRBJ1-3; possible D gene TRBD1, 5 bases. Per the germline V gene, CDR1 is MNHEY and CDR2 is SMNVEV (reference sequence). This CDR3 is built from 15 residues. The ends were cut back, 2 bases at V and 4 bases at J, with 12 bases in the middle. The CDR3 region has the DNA TGTGCCAGCAGTTTAAATTTCCAGGGAGGAAACACCATATATTTT. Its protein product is CASSLNFQGGNTIYF.

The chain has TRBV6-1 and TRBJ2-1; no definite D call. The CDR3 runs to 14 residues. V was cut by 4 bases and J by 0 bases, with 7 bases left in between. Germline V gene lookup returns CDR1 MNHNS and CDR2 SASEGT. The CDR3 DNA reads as TGTGCCAGCAGTGTTGAGTACTCCTACAATGAGCAGTTCTTC. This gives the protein CASSVEYSYNEQFF.

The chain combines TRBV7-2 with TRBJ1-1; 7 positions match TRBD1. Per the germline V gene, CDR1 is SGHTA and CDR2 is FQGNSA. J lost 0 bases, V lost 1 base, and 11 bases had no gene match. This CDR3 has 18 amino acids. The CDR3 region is CASSLEGVRGSLNTEAFF. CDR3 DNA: TGTGCCAGCAGCTTAGAAGGCGTCAGGGGGAGCCTGAACACTGAAGCTTTCTTT.

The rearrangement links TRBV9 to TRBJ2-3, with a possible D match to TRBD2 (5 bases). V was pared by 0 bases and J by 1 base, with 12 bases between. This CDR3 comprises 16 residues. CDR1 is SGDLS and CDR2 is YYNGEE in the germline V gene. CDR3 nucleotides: TGTGCCAGCAGCGTAGCTGCCTCCGGGGGCACAGATACGCAGTATTTT. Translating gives CASSVAASGGTDTQYF.

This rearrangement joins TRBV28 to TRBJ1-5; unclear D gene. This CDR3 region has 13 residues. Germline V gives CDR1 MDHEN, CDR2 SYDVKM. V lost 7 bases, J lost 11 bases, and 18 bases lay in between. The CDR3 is CASTTLILRTQHF. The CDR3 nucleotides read TGTGCCAGCACCACATTGATCCTTAGGACCCAGCATTTT.

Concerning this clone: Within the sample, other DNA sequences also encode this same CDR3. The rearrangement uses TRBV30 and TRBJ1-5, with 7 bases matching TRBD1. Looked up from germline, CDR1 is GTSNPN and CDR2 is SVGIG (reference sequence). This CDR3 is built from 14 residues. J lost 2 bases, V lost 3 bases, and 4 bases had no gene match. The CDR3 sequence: CAWSGTGGNQPQHF. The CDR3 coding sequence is TGTGCCTGGAGCGGTACAGGGGGCAATCAGCCCCAGCATTTT.

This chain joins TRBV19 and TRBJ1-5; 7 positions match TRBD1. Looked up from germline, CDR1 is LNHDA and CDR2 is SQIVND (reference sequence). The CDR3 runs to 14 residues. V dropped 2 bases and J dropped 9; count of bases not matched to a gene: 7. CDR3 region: CASSIRQGRGPQHF. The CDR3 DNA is TGTGCCAGTAGTATACGACAGGGCCGCGGGCCCCAGCATTTT.

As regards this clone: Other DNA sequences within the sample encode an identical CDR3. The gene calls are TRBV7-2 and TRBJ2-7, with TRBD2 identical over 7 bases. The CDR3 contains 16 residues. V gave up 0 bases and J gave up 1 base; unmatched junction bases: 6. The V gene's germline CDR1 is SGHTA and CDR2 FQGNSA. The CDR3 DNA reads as TGTGCCAGCAGCTTAGCGGCTAGCGGCTCTTCCTACGAGCAGTACTTC. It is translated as CASSLAASGSSYEQYF.